The clone carrying this TCR beta chain was counted a single time. Its target is not known. The entry originates in a study of T cell responses to AZD1222 COVID-19 vaccine. Study-wide context: Second-dose intervals near 4 or 12 weeks were combined.

Using immunoSEQ multiplex PCR, the repertoire was profiled, and TCRdb retains in-frame clones only, with some absent. The table lists around 110,000 clones, roughly 90% of them singletons, with over 4.5% in the top ten. Study results and caveats: Reportedly, nearly half of unique spike TCRs recognized epitopes outside B.1.351/B.1.1.7 mutations. Spike-wide vaccine-associated CD4 TCRs dominated at 160-218 and 743-854.

This CDR3 contains 14 residues. The ends were cut back, 1 base at V and 6 bases at J, with 10 bases in the middle. Germline CDR1 and CDR2: SGHTA and FQGNSA. The sample consisted of peripheral blood, taken on day 0 of AZD1222 vaccination. This TCR came from an adult in good health. The chain is built from TRBV7-2 and TRBJ1-5, with D unclear. DNA for the CDR3: TGTGCCAGCAGCTTAGGGGCGGAGGGTCAGCCCCAGCATTTT. Its translation is CASSLGAEGQPQHF. Looking up the rest from reference TRBV7-2 and TRBJ1-5 gives the full variable domain: GAGVSQSPSNKVTEKGKDVELRCDPISGHTALYWYRQSLGQGLEFLIYFQGNSAPDKSGLPSDRFSAERTGGSVSTLTIQRTQQEDSAVYLCASSLGAEGQPQHFGDGTRLSIL.